What follows are 23 T cell receptor beta chains derived from one specimen sequenced in a study of blood T cell repertoires in COVID-19. Sequencing used immunoSEQ multiplex PCR; TCRdb keeps in-frame clones, though not all of them. The data show under 140,000 clones, nearly 90% seen once. The specimen was peripheral blood. The receptors were gathered from a human donor in a cohort sampled during active COVID-19.

The chain recombines TRBV5-5 with TRBJ1-4, with D unclear. CDR3 length: 14 residues. Germline V gene lookup returns CDR1 SGHKS and CDR2 YYEKEE (reference sequence). V was pared by 1 base and J by 8 bases, with 12 bases between. CDR3: CASSLTGAIEKLFF. CDR3 nucleotides: TGTGCCAGCAGCTTGACGGGAGCCATCGAAAAACTGTTTTTT.

The V and J genes are TRBV9 and TRBJ2-2; D possibly corresponds to TRBD1 (6 bases). Germline V gives CDR1 SGDLS, CDR2 YYNGEE. The CDR3 totals 15 residues. V was pared by 3 bases and J by 4 bases, with 13 bases between. For the CDR3, the DNA is TGTGCCAGCAGCGCTCCGGGACACTCCACCGGGGAGCTGTTTTTT. The encoded protein is CASSAPGHSTGELFF.

The chain combines TRBV6-5 with TRBJ2-7; 7 bases agree with TRBD1. V gave up 6 bases and J gave up 3 bases; unmatched junction bases: 8. The CDR3 consists of 14 residues. Germline V gene sequence: CDR1 MNHEY, CDR2 SVGAGI. The CDR3: CASRNHAGGYEQYF. The CDR3 DNA sequence: TGTGCCAGCAGAAACCACGCAGGGGGCTACGAGCAGTACTTC.

In regard to this clone: At one end the junction does not follow the germline gene, possibly because of a read error. The rearrangement links TRBV6-1 to TRBJ2-1; TRBD2 matches at 9 bases. The CDR3 sequence is 11 residues long. Germline V gene data show CDR1 as MNHNS and CDR2 as SASEGT. The CDR3 bases are TGTGCCAGCAGGGAAGCGGGAGGGCAGTTCTTC. This translates into CASREAGGQFF.

The chain employs TRBV6-5 and TRBJ1-1; D is unresolved. This CDR3 is 14 amino acids long. Germline V gene sequence: CDR1 MNHEY, CDR2 SVGAGI. With 8 bases removed from V and 0 bases from J, the gap between germline ends came to 13 bases. The CDR3: CASRRQSMNTEAFF. CDR3 coding DNA: TGTGCCAGCCGGCGGCAGTCCATGAACACTGAAGCTTTCTTT.

This rearrangement joins TRBV9 to TRBJ1-1, with unresolved D. This CDR3 comprises 17 residues. Germline V gives CDR1 SGDLS, CDR2 YYNGEE. Deletions cut 0 bases from V and 0 bases from J, with 15 bases between. The CDR3 coding sequence is TGTGCCAGCAGCGTAGGGATTTTTGGAGGTATGAACACTGAAGCTTTCTTT. This translates into CASSVGIFGGMNTEAFF.

The chain is built from TRBV28 and TRBJ1-1; D unresolved. The CDR3 runs 16 residues. The V and J ends lost 2 bases and 1 base respectively, with 14 bases between them. Germline CDR1 MDHEN, CDR2 SYDVKM. CDR3 sequence: CASSLLSVESNTEAFF. CDR3 bases: TGTGCCAGCAGTTTACTTAGTGTCGAGTCGAACACTGAAGCTTTCTTT.

The V call is TRBV7-9, the J call TRBJ2-2, with TRBD1 as a possible D gene (6 bases). Per germline, CDR1 SEHNR and CDR2 FQNEAQ (reference sequence). This CDR3 region has 16 residues. The V end lost 5 bases, the J end lost 4 bases, and 17 bases lay between the germline ends. The CDR3 coding sequence is TGTGCCAGCAGCCCTGATGGAACAGGGTTCACCGGGGAGCTGTTTTTT. It is translated as CASSPDGTGFTGELFF. The whole variable domain, filled in from reference TRBV7-9 and TRBJ2-2, reads DTGVSQNPRHKITKRGQNVTFRCDPISEHNRLYWYRQTLGQGPEFLTYFQNEAQLEKSRLLSDRFSAERPKGSFSTLEIQRTEQGDSAMYLCASSPDGTGFTGELFFGEGSRLTVL.

The chain uses TRBV6-5 and TRBJ2-7; 8 bases map to TRBD1. Germline V lookup: CDR1 MNHEY, CDR2 SVGAGI. This CDR3 comprises 13 residues. After removal of 5 bases from V and 1 base from J, the junction contained 1 base not matched to a gene. The CDR3 nucleotides read TGTGCCAGCAGTAGGACAGGGTCCTACGAGCAGTACTTC. It encodes CASSRTGSYEQYF.

This clone was picked up one time. This specimen includes other DNA sequences encoding the same CDR3. The chain joins TRBV5-1 to TRBJ2-1; a weak D match, TRBD2 (5 bases). Trimming pared 0 bases from V and 7 bases from J, leaving 11 bases between. Germline assignment: CDR1 SGHRS and CDR2 YFSETQ. CDR3 length: 14 amino acids. As DNA, the CDR3 is TGCGCCAGCAGCTTGGTTGCGGGTTCGAATGAGCAGTTCTTC. This translates into CASSLVAGSNEQFF. The full variable domain, rest sourced from reference TRBV5-1 and TRBJ2-1, is KAGVTQTPRYLIKTRGQQVTLSCSPISGHRSVSWYQQTPGQGLQFLFEYFSETQRNKGNFPGRFSGRQFSNSRSEMNVSTLELGDSALYLCASSLVAGSNEQFFGPGTRLTVL.

This clone was recorded once. The chain has TRBV21-1 and TRBJ2-7; the table's D call of TRBD1 was not tested on the DNA. TRBV21-1 is an annotated pseudogene. This CDR3 spans 12 amino acids. The CDR3 spells CASRRTGDEQYF. CDR3 in DNA: TGTGCCAGCAGGAGGACAGGAGACGAGCAGTACTTC.

The chain couples TRBV5-1 to TRBJ1-1; D unresolved. Germline assignment: CDR1 SGHRS and CDR2 YFSETQ. The CDR3 length is 12 residues. The ends were cut back, 5 bases at V and 1 base at J, with 6 bases in the middle. CDR3 loop: CASSPGNTEAFF. In nucleotides, the CDR3 is TGCGCCAGCAGTCCAGGGAACACTGAAGCTTTCTTT.

This clone came up many times. The chain recombines TRBV3-1 (or the pseudogene TRBV3-2) with TRBJ1-1; unclear D gene. The CDR3 is made up of 15 amino acids. V lost 1 base to trimming and J lost 8 bases, with 17 bases between them. Germline V lookup: CDR1 LGHDT, CDR2 YNNKEL (reference sequence). The CDR3 protein is CASSQVLRRAGEAFF. In DNA, the CDR3 is TGTGCCAGCAGCCAAGTGCTGAGGCGGGCCGGGGAAGCTTTCTTT.

This clone turned up a few times. The chain combines TRBV7-3 with TRBJ2-2; TRBD1 is a possible D gene (5 bases). Trimming left V 0 bases short and J 3 bases short, with 5 bases between. The CDR3 has 14 amino acids. The germline V gene has CDR1 SGHTA and CDR2 FQGTGA. CDR3 nucleotide sequence: TGTGCCAGCAGCTTAACACAGGACACCGGGGAGCTGTTTTTT. Translated: CASSLTQDTGELFF.

The V and J genes are TRBV4-2 and TRBJ1-1; maybe TRBD1 (6 bases). Germline V gene data show CDR1 as LGHNA and CDR2 as YNFKEQ. Trimming shortened V by 0 bases and J by 0 bases, and 11 bases separated the two germline ends. This CDR3 comprises 16 residues. The CDR3: CASSQESGAVNTEAFF. CDR3 DNA: TGTGCCAGCAGCCAAGAATCAGGGGCGGTGAACACTGAAGCTTTCTTT.

Note on this clone: Other DNA sequences within the sample encode an identical CDR3. The V gene is TRBV18, the J gene TRBJ1-3; 7 bases map to TRBD1. This CDR3 is built from 15 residues. The V and J ends lost 2 bases and 4 bases, in that order; junction bases with no gene match: 5. Germline-derived CDR1 and CDR2 are KGHSH and LQKENI. The DNA for the CDR3 is TGTGCCAGCTCACCAACGACAGGGCCAGGAAACACCATATATTTT. Protein: CASSPTTGPGNTIYF.

The rearrangement links TRBV2 to TRBJ2-5, with D perhaps TRBD1 (6 bases). The CDR3 is 16 residues long. Germline CDR1 and CDR2: SNHLY and FYNNEI. The V end was cut by 8 bases, the J end by 1 base, with 20 bases between. The CDR3 nucleotides read TGTGCCAGCGGGGTTCACAGGGACCTACTCCAAGAGACCCAGTACTTC. The encoded protein is CASGVHRDLLQETQYF.

This chain connects TRBV28 to TRBJ1-1; maybe TRBD1 (5 bases). From germline, CDR1 is MDHEN and CDR2 SYDVKM. The CDR3 totals 12 residues. Trimming cost V 5 bases and J 10 bases, with 14 bases left between them. The CDR3 sequence: CASSTPGGRAFF. CDR3 nucleotide sequence: TGTGCCAGCAGTACCCCCGGGGGGAGAGCTTTCTTT. Based on the CDR3 plus reference TRBV28 and TRBJ1-1, the full variable domain is DVKVTQSSRYLVKRTGEKVFLECVQDMDHENMFWYRQDPGLGLRLIYFSYDVKMKEKGDIPEGYSVSREKKERFSLILESASTNQTSMYLCASSTPGGRAFFGQGTRLTVV.

V usage is TRBV28 and J usage is TRBJ2-7; D might be TRBD2 (6 bases). The CDR3 is made up of 15 amino acids. Per the germline V gene, CDR1 is MDHEN and CDR2 is SYDVKM. V gave up 2 bases and J gave up 3 bases, with 14 bases separating them. This CDR3 is CASSLPGVADYEQYF. The CDR3 DNA reads TGTGCCAGCAGTTTACCGGGGGTAGCAGACTACGAGCAGTACTTC.

The chain combines TRBV3-1 (or the pseudogene TRBV3-2) with TRBJ2-7, with a tentative D call TRBD2 (6 bases). The CDR3 loop spans 16 amino acids. Trimming cost V 3 bases and J 3 bases, with 18 bases left between them. Per the germline V gene, CDR1 is LGHDT and CDR2 is YNNKEL (reference sequence). The chain's CDR3 is CASSHEVWGLHYEQYF. CDR3 nucleotide sequence: TGTGCCAGCAGCCATGAAGTCTGGGGACTTCACTACGAGCAGTACTTC.

V usage is TRBV10-1 and J usage is TRBJ2-1; 7 bases fit TRBD2. The CDR3 covers 12 residues. V lost 6 bases to trimming and J lost 6 bases; unmatched junction nucleotides: 2. CDR1 and CDR2 from the germline V gene are WNHNN and SYGVQD (reference sequence). CDR3 region: CASSASGNEQFF. The DNA of the CDR3 is TGCGCCAGCAGCGCTAGCGGCAATGAGCAGTTCTTC.

J is TRBJ2-1 and V is TRBV3-1 (or the pseudogene TRBV3-2); a weak D match, TRBD1 (6 bases). The germline V gene encodes CDR1 LGHDT and CDR2 YNNKEL (reference sequence). The V end was cut by 1 base, the J end by 15 bases, with 13 bases between. The CDR3 is 12 amino acids. The CDR3 bases are TGTGCCAGCAGCCAAGTCGGGCAGGGGATGTTCTTC. It translates to CASSQVGQGMFF.

The table lists this clone with a count of one. V is TRBV11-2 and J is TRBJ2-2; the match to TRBD1 covers 8 bases. CDR1 is SGHAT, CDR2 FQNNGV, per germline. There are 14 residues in the CDR3. V trimming: 5 bases; J trimming: 5 bases; junction bases outside the gene matches: 4. The CDR3 spells CASSTRTGTGELFF. The CDR3 DNA follows: TGTGCCAGCAGCACCCGGACAGGGACCGGGGAGCTGTTTTTT.